The T cell receptor (beta chain) under discussion was sequenced for a study of Ad26.COV2.S vaccination and SARS-CoV-2 variants. The repertoire was sequenced with immunoSEQ multiplex PCR; TCRdb's copy has only in-frame clones and lacks some. The data show over 450,000 clones, with 89% seen just once and 1.5% to 2% held by the top ten. Indicated treatment: 15 to 20 received Ad26.COV2.S at low or high dose, single or two shots; about five received placebo; per-sample allocation not given. The study sampled participants on day 63 after the first vaccine or placebo injection. The TCR sequence derives from a person aged 18-65 years who received the Ad26.COV2.S COVID-19 vaccine or a placebo. The sample here was peripheral blood, taken in a trial of Ad26.COV2.S vaccine versus placebo.

The DNA for the CDR3 is TGCGCCAGCAGCCAAGTGCCCAGGTTAGGCTATCAGCCCCAGCATTTT. This encodes CASSQVPRLGYQPQHF. The chain carries TRBV4-1 and TRBJ1-5; unclear D gene. Germline V gene data show CDR1 as MGHRA and CDR2 as YSYEKL. Trimming stripped 1 base from V and 5 bases from J, with 15 bases between. This CDR3 is built from 16 residues.